What follows describes a single T cell receptor beta chain. The antigen it recognizes is unknown. Base qualities are not at hand, and no much larger clone is one base apart. The CDR3 regions of human TCRbeta chains were analyzed by immunosequencing. Processing in the source paper ran as follows. Repertoire TCRs were checked for matches against a reference library of SARS-CoV-2-specific TCRs that had been generated using the MIRA antigen-specificity platform. Breadth was defined as the fraction of unique TCRs that were SARS-CoV-2-associated. Depth was defined as the fraction of total T cells that were SARS-CoV-2-associated. Using the MIRA data, each spike-specific TCR was assigned both to the spike region to which the TCR was reactive and to a CD4 or CD8 class. Log10-transformed breadth and depth values were compared by one-way ANOVA with Sidak's multiple comparisons tests. TCRdb took over this immuneACCESS table, retaining in-frame rearrangements with V and J assigned. Such tables are incomplete; in checked studies, under half of the missing clones stem from an unresolved V gene, and the remainder is unexplained. V and J calls and clone size are given by that table; D and trimming were obtained from the DNA. The sample profile shows 150,000 or so clones; approximately 94% of them were found once. 7.5% to 9.5% of the sample is in the top ten clones.

The data stem from a study of T cell responses to AZD1222 COVID-19 vaccine (dated by TCRdb to 2020 to 2023). Concerning the study at large: AZD1222 recipients with second doses at about 4 weeks or about 12 weeks were pooled, because spike-specific TCR depth and breadth did not differ between schedules. TCR sequencing was performed for 230 to 250 trial participants, of whom around 200 were given two doses of AZD1222 and 26 were given two doses of MenACWY control vaccine. Enrollment into the trials was organized by age into subgroups of 18-55, 56-69 and 70-plus years, and those subgroups contained roughly 150, 30 and 60 TCR-sequenced participants, respectively.

What the time point label conveys for this sample: baseline before first vaccination. Vaccinee samples were obtained from the UK trials COV001 and COV002, which included a single-blind randomized controlled phase 2/3 trial of AZD1222 (ChAdOx1 nCoV-19) in healthy adults. For TCRbeta chain sequencing, PBMC samples were collected from trial participants at day 0 and at day 28 after the second dose. Findings and caveats that apply to the study as a whole: Epitopes outside the regions mutated in the B.1.351 and B.1.1.7 variants were reportedly recognized by nearly half of the unique spike-specific TCRs. The vaccine-associated CD4 TCRs covered the entire spike protein, and the dominant responses fell in regions 160-218 and 743-854. Spike-specific TCR breadth and depth rose significantly after two AZD1222 doses compared with day 0 and with MenACWY recipients. The 56-69-year group was small, and its depth increase did not reach significance, likely because of low power. No day 14 peak-response samples were available, so repertoires were characterized only after the peak T cell response. Participants were mostly white British and included more females than males, and it was suggested by the authors that clonal diversity may have been underestimated. Only 5 to 7 AZD1222 recipients were SARS-CoV-2 seropositive at baseline, limiting conclusions about previously exposed vaccinees.

The germline V gene encodes CDR1 GTSNPN and CDR2 SVGIG (reference sequence). Cut back by 0 bases and 2 bases, the V and J ends lie 11 bases apart. CDR3 length: 15 amino acids, cysteine to phenylalanine. The sequence is cut down to CDR3 DNA, 45 bases in frame from base 1. The specimen comprised peripheral blood, sampled on day 0 of AZD1222 vaccination. This sequence was found in an adult in good health. Here the chain combines TRBV30 and TRBJ1-3, with TRBD1 as a weak D call on 6 bases. The CDR3 protein sequence reads: CAWSVAGAAGNTIYF. The nucleotides are TGTGCCTGGAGTGTGGCGGGGGCCGCTGGAAACACCATATATTTT.